Presented here are 2 T cell receptor beta chains from one specimen sequenced in a study of CD8 T cells in Susac syndrome. When the RNA was reverse transcribed, random hexamers were used with an input of roughly 0.5 to 1 ug. TCRdb called the immunoSEQ multiplex PCR reads again in MiXCR, with one record for every CDR3 protein. Counted here are about 120,000 distinct CDR3 sequences, nearly 95% occurring once; the ten biggest clones make up around 0.14%. Sequenced: CD4+ T cells from PBMCs. Source of these receptors: a human donor in good health.

CDR3 in amino acids: CSARAFVPASVNTGELFF. The CDR3 DNA sequence: TGCAGTGCTAGAGCCTTCGTACCCGCTAGCGTTAACACCGGGGAGCTGTTTTTT. The chain couples TRBV20-1 to TRBJ2-2, with a weak D call TRBD2 (6 bases). Trimming cost V 1 base and J 2 bases, with 20 bases left between them. The V gene's germline CDR1 is DFQATT and CDR2 SNEGSKA (reference sequence). This CDR3 comprises 18 residues.

The chain employs TRBV6-2 or TRBV6-3 and TRBJ1-5; D remains unclear. Germline assignment: CDR1 MNHEY and CDR2 SVGEGT. The CDR3 runs to 12 residues. Between the trimmed V and J ends, which lost 8 bases and 4 bases, there was a span of 9 bases. The CDR3: CASRAVNQPQHF. DNA for the CDR3: TGTGCCAGCCGGGCTGTTAATCAGCCCCAGCATTTT.